The rows below give T cell receptor beta chains drawn from one sample of a study of control samples from healthy donors and cancer patients. Clones were read by immunoSEQ multiplex PCR, and TCRdb kept only the in-frame ones, dropping some. The data hold over 30,000 clones, with around 86% observed a single time. Sample: PBMCs. Source of these receptors: a woman between 40 and 55 years old with lung cancer. The conserved cysteine and the conserved F or W are not part of the CDR3 here. A D gene is named only where the DNA matches it firmly.

V gene | D gene | CDR3 protein
TRBV6-2/TRBV6-3 | - | ASSYGGFHEQY
TRBV5-4 | - | ASSLWGRGTEAF
TRBV12-3/TRBV12-4 | - | ASSFGGADTQY
TRBV2 | - | ASRDYYEQY
TRBV9 | - | ASSPTLGGTNTGELF
TRBV25-1 | - | ASSDVVEPAYNYGYT
TRBV30 | TRBD1 | AWSQGAPYEQY
TRBV3-1/TRBV3-2 | - | ASSHAADSWDNEQF
TRBV14 | - | ASSQEFGGVMGGYT
TRBV4-2 | TRBD1 | ASSQEDRVSSGNTIY
TRBV18 | - | ASSPPKTRLLSSGANVLT
TRBV9 | TRBD1 | ASSVSTGAGETQY
TRBV5-1 | - | ASSLADSAYGYT
TRBV15 | TRBD1 | ATSRLGQGYEQY
TRBV4-2 | - | ASSQDSVGGGRSEQF
TRBV29-1 | TRBD2 | SVEDSRLAGGFQQETQY
TRBV5-4 | - | ASSRDGGRSYNEQF
TRBV30 | - | AWRGVRASGANVLT
TRBV6-1 | - | ASSPTDNNSPLH
TRBV7-6 | - | ASSLGVGTYSLIDNSPLH
TRBV13 | - | ASSRRQYGYT
TRBV30 | - | AWSPDRHYEQY
TRBV5-1 | TRBD1 | ASSFSGTGGDEQY
TRBV30 | - | AWSVQSNQPQH
TRBV5-3 | TRBD2 | ARSHGLAGGLETQY
TRBV10-3 | - | AISENEGSYGYT
TRBV19 | TRBD1 | ASSMTDRGRREQF
TRBV3-1/TRBV3-2 | TRBD2 | ASSRNVGGGETQY
TRBV3-1/TRBV3-2 | - | ASSQGQNGYT
TRBV11-3 | - | ASSYESLNEQY
TRBV4-3 | - | ASSQGVQGEKLF
TRBV10-3 | TRBD2 | AIRLAGGPEQF
TRBV10-3 | - | AITSDGYGYT
TRBV28 | TRBD1 | ASRGQANTEAF
TRBV7-2 | - | ASSLGLSQETQY
TRBV15 | - | ATTQALNQPQH
TRBV4-3 | - | ASSLSGDTEAF
TRBV23-1 | TRBD1 | ASSRDRGSSSYEQY
TRBV28 | TRBD1 | ASSRGVGYT
TRBV29-1 | - | SVPARGGYT
TRBV5-1 | TRBD1 | ASSLDPGQGLAF
TRBV7-2 | - | ASTRGLGGELF
TRBV3-1/TRBV3-2 | - | ASSPTEDSGNTIY
TRBV6-4 | TRBD1 | ASSDPRDRGTYSNQPQH
TRBV2 | - | ASRPGTPYEQY
TRBV7-8 | - | ASSLGAQGQPQH
TRBV4-1 | - | ASSSAPGSNTEAF
TRBV30 | - | AWSTVFGGATDTQY
TRBV28 | - | ASSFAGWVGYT
TRBV7-3 | TRBD2 | ASSLLGTSGYYSTDTQY
TRBV19 | - | ASSLQTEEFQPQH